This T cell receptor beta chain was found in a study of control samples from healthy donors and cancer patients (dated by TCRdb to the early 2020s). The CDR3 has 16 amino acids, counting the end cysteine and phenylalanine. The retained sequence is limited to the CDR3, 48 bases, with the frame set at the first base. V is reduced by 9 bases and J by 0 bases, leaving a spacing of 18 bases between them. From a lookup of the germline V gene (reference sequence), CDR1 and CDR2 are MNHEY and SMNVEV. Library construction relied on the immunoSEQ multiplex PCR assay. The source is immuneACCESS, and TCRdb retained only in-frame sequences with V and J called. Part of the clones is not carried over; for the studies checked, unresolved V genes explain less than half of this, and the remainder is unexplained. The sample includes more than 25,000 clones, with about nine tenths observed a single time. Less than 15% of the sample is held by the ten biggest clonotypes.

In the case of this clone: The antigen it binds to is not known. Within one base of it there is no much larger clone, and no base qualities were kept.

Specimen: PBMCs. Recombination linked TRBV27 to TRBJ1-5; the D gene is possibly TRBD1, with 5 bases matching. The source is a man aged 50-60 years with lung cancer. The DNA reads TGTGCCAGTCCAATAGGGGTAACAATTAGCAATCAGCCCCAGCATTTT. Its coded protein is CASPIGVTISNQPQHF.